This entry lists 3 T cell receptor beta chains sequenced from one sample in a study of PD-1 and CTLA-4 blockade in melanoma. Here immunoSEQ multiplex PCR was the method, and the copy in TCRdb shows in-frame clones only, minus some. The repertoire holds approximately 33,000 clones, with around 93% as singletons. Sequences were derived from CD8+ T cells from peripheral blood, sampled from a patient given anti-PD-1 treatment. Receptors were obtained from a human donor with melanoma.

The V call is TRBV7-9, the J call TRBJ1-2; TRBD1 matches 7 bases. Germline V gene data show CDR1 as SEHNR and CDR2 as FQNEAQ (reference sequence). V shed 6 bases and J 0 bases; nucleotides not matched to a gene: 7. This CDR3 spans 15 amino acids. This chain's CDR3 is CASRRDRDPNYGYTF. In DNA form, the CDR3 reads TGTGCCAGCAGGCGTGACAGGGACCCTAACTATGGCTACACCTTC.

The sample holds one count of this clone. The chain employs TRBV5-1 and TRBJ2-7, with 9 bases fitting TRBD1. The CDR3 spans 14 residues. Germline V CDR1 and CDR2: SGHRS, YFSETQ. J lost 1 base, V lost 2 bases, and 1 base had no gene match. This CDR3 is CASSFGTGSYEQYF. The DNA of the CDR3 is TGCGCCAGCAGCTTCGGGACAGGGTCCTACGAGCAGTACTTC.

This clone was seen once. The CDR3: CSASPFGDDSLYGYTF. The CDR3 bases are TGCAGTGCTAGTCCCTTTGGGGATGACAGCCTCTATGGCTACACCTTC. V and J are TRBV20-1 and TRBJ1-2; a possible D gene is TRBD1 (5 bases). Trimming shortened V by 3 bases and J by 4 bases, and 21 bases separated the two germline ends. The CDR3 spans 16 residues. Germline V CDR1 and CDR2: DFQATT, SNEGSKA (reference sequence).